Below are 27 T cell receptor beta chains sequenced from a single sample in a study of cytomegalovirus exposure and HLA in healthy donors. The PCR ran on 60 Vbeta and 13 Jbeta primers. Sequencing used immunoSEQ multiplex PCR; TCRdb keeps in-frame clones, though not all of them. Of a few hundred thousand clones detected, around 86% appear once; the ten largest clones hold 10%. Sequenced sample: PBMCs. These receptors originate from a woman aged 50 to 60 in good health and CMV-seropositive.

The V gene is TRBV28, the J gene TRBJ1-3; D is undetermined. CDR1 and CDR2 from the germline V gene are MDHEN and SYDVKM. The V gene lost 5 bases and the J gene lost 0 bases, with 8 bases spanning the gap. CDR3 size: 14 residues. The CDR3 reads CASSPQSSGNTIYF. The CDR3 DNA reads TGTGCCAGCAGTCCACAAAGCTCTGGAAACACCATATATTTT.

This clone was seen a single time. The chain employs TRBV7-2 and TRBJ1-2; D might be TRBD1 (5 bases). Trimming cost V 5 bases and J 5 bases, with 18 bases left between them. CDR1 and CDR2 (germline): SGHTA, FQGNSA. The CDR3 has 15 amino acids. The CDR3 nucleotides are TGTGCCAGCAGCGGAGCCAACAACAGGTTATATGGCTACACCTTC. Protein sequence: CASSGANNRLYGYTF.

The chain carries TRBV27 and TRBJ1-1; 10 nucleotides align to TRBD1. The CDR3 extends over 14 amino acids. CDR1 is MNHEY and CDR2 is SMNVEV in the germline V gene (reference sequence). V was clipped by 4 bases and J by 5 bases; unmatched bases: 4. CDR3 DNA: TGTGCCAGCAGTTGGGACAGGGGTTGGACTGAAGCTTTCTTT. It codes for CASSWDRGWTEAFF.

V usage is TRBV5-4 and J usage is TRBJ2-1, with D possibly being TRBD1 (5 bases). Germline CDR1 is SGHNT and CDR2 is YYREEE (reference sequence). The CDR3 consists of 17 residues. V was clipped by 3 bases and J by 5 bases, with 21 bases between them. This CDR3 reads CASSSFPQGSANNEQFF. The DNA for the CDR3 is TGTGCCAGCAGCTCATTCCCCCAGGGCAGTGCTAACAATGAGCAGTTCTTC. The whole variable domain, remainder taken from reference TRBV5-4 and TRBJ2-1, is ETGVTQSPTHLIKTRGQQVTLRCSSQSGHNTVSWYQQALGQGPQFIFQYYREEENGRGNFPPRFSGLQFPNYSSELNVNALELDDSALYLCASSSFPQGSANNEQFFGPGTRLTVL.

This clone was counted once. The V call is TRBV19, the J call TRBJ2-5; 7 bases match TRBD1. This CDR3 contains 13 residues. Germline lookup yields CDR1 LNHDA and CDR2 SQIVND (reference sequence). With 6 bases clipped from V and 5 bases from J, the junction kept 6 bases outside the gene matches. CDR3 DNA sequence: TGTGCCAGTAGAACAGGGGAGATGGAGACCCAGTACTTC. Its translation is CASRTGEMETQYF.

The chain couples TRBV19 to TRBJ1-1; 11 bases line up with TRBD1. Trimming removed 7 bases from V and 6 bases from J; junction bases left unmatched: 10. The CDR3 has 15 residues. Per germline, CDR1 LNHDA and CDR2 SQIVND (reference sequence). The CDR3 is CASTDRTGGISEAFF. The CDR3, as DNA: TGTGCCAGTACCGACCGGACAGGGGGCATCTCTGAAGCTTTCTTT.

This clone was seen only once. This sequence joins TRBV9 and TRBJ1-2, with unresolved D. V gave up 2 bases and J gave up 3 bases, with 5 bases separating them. Germline values: CDR1 SGDLS, CDR2 YYNGEE. The CDR3 is made up of 12 amino acids. Written as DNA, the CDR3 is TGTGCCAGCAGCGTGGCCTACTATGGCTACACCTTC. Translating it yields CASSVAYYGYTF. Complete variable domain (other parts from reference TRBV9 and TRBJ1-2): DSGVTQTPKHLITATGQRVTLRCSPRSGDLSVYWYQQSLDQGLQFLIQYYNGEERAKGNILERFSAQQFPDLHSELNLSSLELGDSALYFCASSVAYYGYTFGSGTRLTVV.

The chain couples TRBV15 to TRBJ2-5; no reliable D call. The CDR3 covers 12 residues. V was pared by 4 bases and J by 3 bases, with 6 bases between. The germline gives CDR1 LNHNV, CDR2 YYDKDF (reference sequence). CDR3 sequence (DNA): TGTGCCACCAGCACCAACAAAGAGACCCAGTACTTC. This translates into CATSTNKETQYF.

Points on this clone: At one end, the junction sequence differs from germline, possibly due to a read error. The CDR3: CVSRPGTEDTGELFF. CDR3 nucleotides: TGTGTCAGCAGGCCCGGGACAGAGGACACCGGGGAGCTGTTTTTT. The chain has TRBV6-5 and TRBJ2-2, with 7 bases fitting TRBD1. CDR1 is MNHEY, CDR2 SVGAGI, per germline. The CDR3 has 15 amino acids.

The CDR3 loop is CASSPPLRGRFGTEAFF. The CDR3 coding sequence is TGTGCCAGCTCACCACCCTTGCGGGGACGGTTTGGCACTGAAGCTTTCTTT. The chain employs TRBV18 and TRBJ1-1, with TRBD1 as a possible D gene (5 bases). CDR3 size: 17 residues. Germline loops: CDR1 KGHSH, CDR2 LQKENI. The germline V and J ends were trimmed by 0 bases and 4 bases, with 18 bases remaining between them.

The J gene is TRBJ2-2, the V gene TRBV6-5, with TRBD2 matching 8 bases. From germline, CDR1 is MNHEY and CDR2 SVGAGI. This CDR3 comprises 15 residues. The V gene end was trimmed by 6 bases and the J gene end by 0 bases; junction bases not matched to a gene: 3. CDR3 loop: CASRAGGANTGELFF. As DNA, the CDR3 is TGTGCCAGCAGGGCGGGGGGCGCGAACACCGGGGAGCTGTTTTTT.

V is TRBV5-1 and J is TRBJ2-2, with D possibly TRBD2 on 5 matching bases. CDR3 size: 16 residues. Germline CDR1 and CDR2: SGHRS and YFSETQ. V was shortened by 7 bases and J by 6 bases, with 22 bases between the two germline ends. The CDR3 DNA sequence: TGCGCCAGCCATACCAGGTTACATGTGGAGGCCGGGGAGCTGTTTTTT. Encoded protein: CASHTRLHVEAGELFF.

This clone was seen once. V is TRBV5-1 and J is TRBJ2-2; the D gene is possibly TRBD1 (5 bases). The CDR3 has 13 residues. CDR1 and CDR2 from the germline V gene are SGHRS and YFSETQ. V was cut by 4 bases and J by 7 bases, with 11 bases left in between. CDR3 region: CASSRTQGGELFF. DNA for the CDR3: TGCGCCAGCAGCCGGACCCAGGGCGGGGAGCTGTTTTTT.

J is TRBJ1-1 and V is TRBV6-1; tentative D call: TRBD1 (6 bases). The CDR3 contains 12 residues. With 5 bases removed from V and 9 bases from J, the gap between germline ends came to 13 bases. Germline V lookup: CDR1 MNHNS, CDR2 SASEGT. The CDR3 coding sequence is TGTGCCAGCAGTCGAGGGGGGGGTCAAGCTTTCTTT. Encoded protein: CASSRGGGQAFF.

J is TRBJ2-6 and V is TRBV5-5, with TRBD1 matching over 7 bases. The CDR3 consists of 18 residues. CDR1 and CDR2 from the germline V gene are SGHKS and YYEKEE (reference sequence). The trim removed 2 bases at V and 4 bases at J, leaving 12 bases unmatched. Written as DNA, the CDR3 is TGTGCCAGCAGCTTATCCGGGACAGCCAATCCGGGGGCCAACGTCCTGACTTTC. Its translation is CASSLSGTANPGANVLTF.

The chain employs TRBV6-5 and TRBJ2-7, with D tentatively TRBD2 (7 bases). V lost 2 bases and J lost 5, with 16 bases in between. Germline loops: CDR1 MNHEY, CDR2 SVGAGI. The CDR3 spans 15 residues. The CDR3 bases are TGTGCCAGCAGTTACGTTGTGACGGGGGGCCACGAGCAGTACTTC. Translating it yields CASSYVVTGGHEQYF.

The chain couples TRBV15 to TRBJ1-2; the D is unclear. Germline V CDR1 and CDR2: LNHNV, YYDKDF (reference sequence). This CDR3 is 15 amino acids long. V dropped 5 bases and J dropped 8 bases, with 21 bases sitting between them. The CDR3 loop is CATSEARGIIWGYTF. The CDR3, as DNA: TGTGCCACCAGCGAAGCACGCGGGATAATTTGGGGCTACACCTTC.

The rearrangement joins TRBV27 to TRBJ1-1; maybe TRBD1 (5 bases). Germline lookup yields CDR1 MNHEY and CDR2 SMNVEV (reference sequence). The CDR3 has 13 amino acids. Trimming stripped 7 bases from V and 6 bases from J, with 15 bases between. CDR3 loop: CASIRLGGAEAFF. The CDR3 DNA reads as TGTGCCAGCATCCGACTTGGGGGGGCTGAAGCTTTCTTT.

V and J are TRBV27 and TRBJ2-7, with 10 bases lining up with TRBD1. The V and J ends lost 3 bases and 0 bases, in that order; junction bases with no gene match: 8. The CDR3 is 17 amino acids. Germline loops: CDR1 MNHEY, CDR2 SMNVEV (reference sequence). CDR3 DNA sequence: TGTGCCAGCAGTTTGAGACAGGGGGCGGCGAGCTCCTACGAGCAGTACTTC. This encodes CASSLRQGAASSYEQYF.

In this sample, this clone turned up a few times. This chain links TRBV11-3 with TRBJ1-5; D is uncertain. V was cut by 6 bases and J by 0 bases, with 18 bases left in between. Germline CDR1 SGHNT, CDR2 YENEEA. The CDR3 contains 17 residues. CDR3 DNA sequence: TGTGCCAGCAGTTCCCATCACCTTCCAGATAGCAATCAGCCCCAGCATTTT. The encoded protein is CASSSHHLPDSNQPQHF.

The rearrangement links TRBV6-5 to TRBJ2-3, with a possible D match to TRBD1 (6 bases). V was cut by 2 bases and J by 5 bases, with 11 bases left in between. This CDR3 spans 14 amino acids. Germline V lookup: CDR1 MNHEY, CDR2 SVGAGI. The CDR3 region has the DNA TGTGCCAGCAGTTACGGAAGGGGGTTAGATACGCAGTATTTT. It encodes CASSYGRGLDTQYF.

This chain uses TRBV7-9 with TRBJ2-1, with 7 positions matching TRBD2. This CDR3 has 14 residues. The junction had 9 bases not matched to a gene; V was cut back by 7 bases and J by 6 bases. Per germline, CDR1 SEHNR and CDR2 FQNEAQ (reference sequence). CDR3 sequence (DNA): TGTGCCAGCATCCGGGGGGTTACCGTCAATGAGCAGTTCTTC. It specifies CASIRGVTVNEQFF.

This clone came up a few times. The junction departs from the called germline gene at one end, perhaps through a read error. J is TRBJ1-1 and V is TRBV7-9, with TRBD1 matching over 9 bases. The germline CDR1 and CDR2 sequences are SEHNR and FQNEAQ (reference sequence). CDR3 length: 13 amino acids. The CDR3 loop reads CSSSLSGQGAAFF. The CDR3 DNA sequence: TGTTCCAGCAGCTTATCGGGACAGGGTGCAGCTTTCTTT.

The rearrangement links TRBV9 to TRBJ1-3; D is unresolved. V dropped 0 bases and J dropped 4 bases, with 11 bases sitting between them. The CDR3 totals 15 residues. Germline lookup yields CDR1 SGDLS and CDR2 YYNGEE. CDR3 in amino acids: CASSVGHSSGNTIYF. As DNA, the CDR3 is TGTGCCAGCAGCGTAGGTCACAGTTCGGGAAACACCATATATTTT.

V usage is TRBV4-1 and J usage is TRBJ2-7; 10 bases map to TRBD1. The CDR3 extends over 16 amino acids. With V trimmed by 1 base and J by 4 bases, 7 bases remained unmatched. The germline gives CDR1 MGHRA, CDR2 YSYEKL. In DNA, the CDR3 is TGCGCCAGCAGCCAAGCCATGACGGGACAGGGGTACGAGCAGTACTTC. This encodes CASSQAMTGQGYEQYF.

This chain uses TRBV11-2 with TRBJ1-6; no clear D gene. The V and J ends lost 5 bases and 6 bases respectively, with 14 bases between them. This CDR3 is 15 amino acids long. CDR1 SGHAT and CDR2 FQNNGV come from the germline V gene. The chain's CDR3 is CASSPTTPGNSPLHF. CDR3 coding DNA: TGTGCCAGCAGCCCAACAACTCCGGGTAATTCACCCCTCCACTTT.

The chain is built from TRBV5-4 and TRBJ1-4, with TRBD1 matching 7 bases. This CDR3 comprises 15 residues. V lost 5 bases to trimming and J lost 4 bases; unmatched junction nucleotides: 8. Germline V gives CDR1 SGHNT, CDR2 YYREEE (reference sequence). This CDR3 reads CASSSGAGGNEKLFF. Here the CDR3 DNA reads TGTGCCAGCAGTTCTGGCGCAGGGGGTAATGAAAAACTGTTTTTT.